The present TCR beta chain was sequenced within a study of identical twins. Overall study results and limits: Among out-of-frame alpha sequences shared by twins, low generation probability occurred in excess. Among monozygotic twins, out-of-frame TCR alpha sharing exceeded what models predicted.

Worth noting for this clonotype: The antigen is not known.

The donor group consisted entirely of healthy Caucasians. MiXCR was run by TCRdb on the 5' RACE reads, yielding one entry per CDR3 protein. The top ten clones hold approximately 0.25% of a sample with 1.5 million to 2 million distinct CDR3 sequences, about 32% of them seen once. The V end lost 3 bases, the J end lost 10 bases, and 10 bases lay between the germline ends. Germline CDR1 reads ENHRY; CDR2 reads SYGVKD. This CDR3 has 13 residues. The chain carries TRBV10-3 and TRBJ1-6; D possibly corresponds to TRBD1 (5 bases). The source is a newborn girl in good health. Material for sequencing was cord blood. CDR3 sequence: CAISEAGQSPLHF. Here the CDR3 DNA reads TGTGCCATCAGTGAAGCAGGGCAATCACCCCTCCACTTT.